Listed below are T cell receptor beta chains from one sample, sequenced in a study of shared clonotypes between healthy human individuals. Profiling relied on immunoSEQ multiplex PCR, and the TCRdb table lists in-frame clones only, not all of them. Seen here are 1.5 million to 2.5 million clones, roughly 95% observed once, and the top ten hold 1% to 1.5%. Source material: naive CD8+ T cells sorted from blood. The source of these receptors is a man younger than 35 in good health. Both conserved end residues are part of each CDR3. A D gene is named only where the DNA matches it firmly. Only some rows state a clone size, as once, few, many or a class for expanded clones.

V gene	D gene	J gene	clone size	CDR3 DNA	CDR3 protein
TRBV11-2	-	TRBJ2-2	-	TGTGCCAGCAGCTCGGTCGCCGGGGAGCTGTTTTTT	CASSSVAGELFF
TRBV4-1	-	TRBJ2-5	-	TGCGCCAGCAGCCAAGACCCCTTAATGGGGCCCGAAGAGACCCAGTACTTC	CASSQDPLMGPEETQYF
TRBV6-5	-	TRBJ2-7	-	TGTGCCAGCAGTTACTTTACAGGGTCCGAGCAGTACTTC	CASSYFTGSEQYF
TRBV4-1	-	TRBJ2-1	-	TGCGCCAGCAGCCAAGATATGGGGTACTCCTACAATGAGCAGTTCTTC	CASSQDMGYSYNEQFF
TRBV5-1	TRBD2	TRBJ2-2	-	TGCGCCAGCACCCCAGGACTAGCGGGAGAGGGGACCGGGGAGCTGTTTTTT	CASTPGLAGEGTGELFF
TRBV28	-	TRBJ1-5	-	TGTGCCAGCAGATTAGTTGATGAAACCTCGAATCAGCCCCAGCATTTT	CASRLVDETSNQPQHF
TRBV10-1	-	TRBJ1-1	once	TGCGCCAGCAGTTACAGCTTGAACACTGAAGCTTTCTTT	CASSYSLNTEAFF
TRBV9	-	TRBJ2-2	-	TGTGCCAGCAGCCCCGCGGAGTCCGAGTCCGGGGAGCTGTTTTTT	CASSPAESESGELFF
TRBV9	-	TRBJ1-2	-	TGTGCCAGCAGCGTACCAGGGGCGAGTGGCTACACCTTC	CASSVPGASGYTF
TRBV27	-	TRBJ1-1	-	TGTGCCAGCAGTTATGGGGGTTTAAAGACTGAAGCTTTCTTT	CASSYGGLKTEAFF
TRBV6-6	TRBD1	TRBJ2-3	-	TGTGCCAGCACAAGGGGGACAGGGGGCACAGATACGCAGTATTTT	CASTRGTGGTDTQYF
TRBV5-8	-	TRBJ1-1	-	TGTGCCAGCAGCCCACCAAGCAGGGAATGGTGGACTGAAGCTTTCTTT	CASSPPSREWWTEAFF
TRBV28	-	TRBJ1-4	-	TGTGCCAGCAGTGCGGATGAAAAACTGTTTTTT	CASSADEKLFF
TRBV5-4	-	TRBJ2-4	once	TGTGCCAGCAGCTCGGGTTTCAACATTCAGTACTTC	CASSSGFNIQYF
TRBV5-4	TRBD1	TRBJ1-4	-	TGTGCCAGCTCAAGGGACAGGGATGGTGAAAAACTGTTTTTT	CASSRDRDGEKLFF
TRBV27	TRBD2	TRBJ2-3	-	TGTGCCAGCAGTTTAGGGGCTCGGCGGGGGACAGATACGCAGTATTTT	CASSLGARRGTDTQYF
TRBV4-1	TRBD2	TRBJ2-2	-	TGCGCCAGCAGCCAAGAGGGGGCACTAGCGGGGACCGGGGAGCTGTTTTTT	CASSQEGALAGTGELFF
TRBV5-5	-	TRBJ2-7	-	TGTGCCAGCAGCTCACCGGGACGCGCGCCCTCCGAGCAGTACTTC	CASSSPGRAPSEQYF
TRBV13	TRBD2	TRBJ2-3	-	TGTGCCAGCAGCCCCCTGGGACTAGCGGGTAGCACAGATACGCAGTATTTT	CASSPLGLAGSTDTQYF
TRBV5-4	TRBD2	TRBJ2-7	-	TGTGCCAGCAGCTCGAACCCGGGACTAGGGTACGAGCAGTACTTC	CASSSNPGLGYEQYF
TRBV15	-	TRBJ2-2	-	TGTGCCACCAGCAGAATAGGGGATACCGGGACCGGGGAGCTGTTTTTT	CATSRIGDTGTGELFF
TRBV4-3	-	TRBJ1-2	-	TGCGCCAGCAGCCAAGACCCTGGCTATGGCTACACCTTC	CASSQDPGYGYTF
TRBV6-1	TRBD1	TRBJ2-2	-	TGTGCCAGCATGGGACAGGGAGGGACCGGGGAGCTGTTTTTT	CASMGQGGTGELFF
TRBV2	TRBD1	TRBJ2-7	-	TGTGCCAGCAGTGAAGGACAGGGGGGTTCGGGCGAGCAGTACTTC	CASSEGQGGSGEQYF
TRBV18	-	TRBJ2-7	once	TGTGCCAGCTCACCAGCTGGGCAGTACGAGCAGTACTTC	CASSPAGQYEQYF
TRBV6-5	TRBD1	TRBJ2-1	-	TGTGCCAGCAGTTACCTCGGGACAGTCGATGAGCAGTTCTTC	CASSYLGTVDEQFF
TRBV7-9	TRBD2	TRBJ2-1	-	TGTGCCAGCAGCTTAGCTTTAGCGGGTAGCTCCTACAATGAGCAGTTCTTC	CASSLALAGSSYNEQFF
TRBV27	-	TRBJ2-7	-	TGTGCCAGCAGTCATCGGGGGGCGATCTACGAGCAGTACTTC	CASSHRGAIYEQYF
TRBV6-5	TRBD2	TRBJ2-1	-	TGTGCCAGCAGTTACGATGGACTAGCCGAGCAGTTCTTC	CASSYDGLAEQFF
TRBV30	TRBD1	TRBJ2-3	-	TGTGCCTGGAGTGGAGAACAGGGGTCAGATACGCAGTATTTT	CAWSGEQGSDTQYF
TRBV4-3	-	TRBJ2-7	-	TGCGCCAGCAGCCAAGATGGGCAGGGAGGCTACTACGAGCAGTACTTC	CASSQDGQGGYYEQYF